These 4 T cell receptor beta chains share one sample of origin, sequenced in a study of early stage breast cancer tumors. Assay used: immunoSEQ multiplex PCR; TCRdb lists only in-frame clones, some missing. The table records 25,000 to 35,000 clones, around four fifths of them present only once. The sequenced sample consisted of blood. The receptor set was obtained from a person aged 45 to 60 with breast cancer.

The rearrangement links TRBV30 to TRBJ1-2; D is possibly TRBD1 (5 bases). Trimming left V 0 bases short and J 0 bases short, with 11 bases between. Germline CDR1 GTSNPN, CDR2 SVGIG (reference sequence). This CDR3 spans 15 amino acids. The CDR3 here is CAWSVPGPSNYGYTF. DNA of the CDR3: TGTGCCTGGAGTGTACCGGGACCCTCTAACTATGGCTACACCTTC.

Here the CDR3 reads CASSLGWTEAFF. Here the CDR3 DNA reads TGTGCCAGCAGTTTAGGGTGGACTGAAGCTTTCTTT. The chain is built from TRBV28 and TRBJ1-1, with D hard to call. V shed 2 bases and J shed 5 bases, with 6 bases lying between them. Germline assignment: CDR1 MDHEN and CDR2 SYDVKM. The CDR3 length is 12 residues.

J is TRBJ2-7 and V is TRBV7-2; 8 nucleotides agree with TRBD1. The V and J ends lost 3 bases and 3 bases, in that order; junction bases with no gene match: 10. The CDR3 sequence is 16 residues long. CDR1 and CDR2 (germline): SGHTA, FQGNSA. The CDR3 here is CASSLVGQGRSYEQYF. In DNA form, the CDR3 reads TGTGCCAGCAGCTTGGTAGGACAGGGTCGAAGCTACGAGCAGTACTTC. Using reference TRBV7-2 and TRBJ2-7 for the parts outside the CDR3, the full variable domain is GAGVSQSPSNKVTEKGKDVELRCDPISGHTALYWYRQSLGQGLEFLIYFQGNSAPDKSGLPSDRFSAERTGGSVSTLTIQRTQQEDSAVYLCASSLVGQGRSYEQYFGPGTRLTVT.

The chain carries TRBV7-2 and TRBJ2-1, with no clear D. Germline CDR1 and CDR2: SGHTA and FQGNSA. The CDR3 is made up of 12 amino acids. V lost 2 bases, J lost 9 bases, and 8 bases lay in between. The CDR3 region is CASSLPVGEQFF. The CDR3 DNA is TGTGCCAGCAGCTTACCTGTGGGTGAGCAGTTCTTC.